These 30 T cell receptor beta chains originate from one sample sequenced in a study of blood T cells in healthy people across ages. The use of a sample-barcoded 5' primer and a J-beta primer mix characterized a second PCR of roughly 6 to 11 cycles. One entry per CDR3 protein, called by TCRdb with MiXCR from the 5' RACE reads. The sample has a few hundred thousand distinct CDR3 sequences, 25% to 30% seen once. The material sequenced was blood. All receptors come from a woman aged 70-85 years in good health.

This clonotype showed up many times. The rearrangement uses TRBV28 and TRBJ2-7; D not resolved. Deletions cut 3 bases from V and 2 bases from J, with 5 bases between. Germline-derived CDR1 and CDR2 are MDHEN and SYDVKM. The CDR3 loop spans 12 amino acids. CDR3 nucleotides: TGTGCCAGCAGTTTGCCCACCTACGAGCAGTACTTC. Residues: CASSLPTYEQYF.

This clonotype has more than one count but fewer than ten. DNA for the CDR3: TGTGCCAGCAGCGGGCTAGGAGGGAAGACGGCTAACTATGGCTACACCTTC. Translated: CASSGLGGKTANYGYTF. The rearrangement joins TRBV5-6 to TRBJ1-2; D not certain. The CDR3 covers 17 residues. Germline CDR1 and CDR2: SGHDT and YYEEEE. V lost 4 bases to trimming and J lost 0 bases, with 19 bases between them.

The CDR3 loop reads CASSQGTPEAYEQYF. DNA for the CDR3: TGTGCCAGCAGCCAGGGGACACCCGAGGCCTACGAGCAGTACTTC. The chain joins TRBV12-3 or TRBV12-4 to TRBJ2-7; TRBD1 is a possible D gene (6 bases). The CDR3 extends over 15 amino acids. Trimming removed 6 bases at V and 2 bases at J, with 17 bases between.

There are many counts of this clonotype. The chain uses TRBV11-2 and TRBJ2-5, with TRBD2 identical over 10 bases. Germline V gives CDR1 SGHAT, CDR2 FQNNGV. This CDR3 contains 17 residues. Unmatched junction bases numbered 8, after V lost 1 base and J lost 3 bases. DNA for the CDR3: TGTGCCAGCAGCTTAGTTTTGCGGACTAGCGGAAAAGAGACCCAGTACTTC. Amino acids: CASSLVLRTSGKETQYF. Using reference TRBV11-2 and TRBJ2-5 for the parts outside the CDR3, the full variable domain is EAGVAQSPRYKIIEKRQSVAFWCNPISGHATLYWYQQILGQGPKLLIQFQNNGVVDDSQLPKDRFSAERLKGVDSTLKIQPAKLEDSAVYLCASSLVLRTSGKETQYFGPGTRLLVL.

There are a few counts of this clonotype. V is TRBV5-1 and J is TRBJ2-3; TRBD2 matches at 8 bases. The CDR3 totals 16 residues. Trimming removed 0 bases from V and 4 bases from J; junction bases left unmatched: 7. Germline CDR1 reads SGHRS; CDR2 reads YFSETQ. As DNA, the CDR3 is TGCGCCAGCAGCTTGGTTAGCGGGAAGTCGGCAGATACGCAGTATTTT. Protein sequence: CASSLVSGKSADTQYF.

Only a few counts were recorded for this clonotype. The V and J genes are TRBV28 and TRBJ2-6, with D possibly TRBD1 on 6 matching bases. Per the germline V gene, CDR1 is MDHEN and CDR2 is SYDVKM. The germline V and J ends were trimmed by 8 bases and 0 bases, with 14 bases remaining between them. The CDR3 extends over 16 amino acids. The CDR3 DNA follows: TGTGCCAGCGGTAACAGGGCTTACTCTGGGGCCAACGTCCTGACTTTC. The encoded protein is CASGNRAYSGANVLTF. Full variable domain (remainder filled in from reference TRBV28 and TRBJ2-6): DVKVTQSSRYLVKRTGEKVFLECVQDMDHENMFWYRQDPGLGLRLIYFSYDVKMKEKGDIPEGYSVSREKKERFSLILESASTNQTSMYLCASGNRAYSGANVLTFGAGSRLTVL.

This clonotype was observed a few times. The V call is TRBV7-9, the J call TRBJ2-5, with D possibly TRBD1 on 6 matching bases. Trimming left V 5 bases short and J 5 bases short, with 12 bases between. The CDR3 has 13 amino acids. Germline assignment: CDR1 SEHNR and CDR2 FQNEAQ (reference sequence). In DNA form, the CDR3 reads TGTGCCAGCAGCCGCCGACAGGTGGAGACCCAGTACTTC. This sequence encodes CASSRRQVETQYF.

This clonotype has just a few counts. The chain uses TRBV7-2 and TRBJ2-7, with TRBD1 matching over 8 bases. The last part of the DNA fits TRBJ2-1 better; the J call may be wrong. Germline lookup yields CDR1 SGHTA and CDR2 FQGNSA. CDR3 length: 14 amino acids. CDR3 sequence reads: CASSGTGVGNEQFF. The CDR3 DNA follows: TGTGCCAGCAGCGGGACAGGTGTGGGCAATGAGCAGTTCTTC.

This clonotype has just a few counts. The rearrangement uses TRBV20-1 and TRBJ2-3; 10 bases align to TRBD2. The length of the CDR3 is 13 residues. Trimming at V came to 6 bases and at J to 3 bases, leaving 3 bases not matched to a gene. Germline V gives CDR1 DFQATT, CDR2 SNEGSKA (reference sequence). Written as DNA, the CDR3 is TGCAGTGCGAGACTAGCGGGTACAGATACGCAGTATTTT. It is translated as CSARLAGTDTQYF.

J is TRBJ1-1 and V is TRBV4-3; D gene uncertain. The ends were cut back, 0 bases at V and 11 bases at J, with 13 bases in the middle. The CDR3 runs to 13 residues. Germline CDR1 reads LGHNA; CDR2 reads YSLEER. CDR3 coding DNA: TGCGCCAGCAGCCAAGATTGGCGCCAGTCTGCTTTCTTT. Translating gives CASSQDWRQSAFF.

This chain links TRBV29-1 with TRBJ1-1, with no clear D. Germline lookup yields CDR1 SQVTM and CDR2 ANQGSEA. V gave up 8 bases and J gave up 2 bases, with 3 bases separating them. This CDR3 has 9 amino acids. CDR3 DNA sequence: TGCAGCTATAACACTGAAGCTTTCTTT. Its protein is CSYNTEAFF. Based on the CDR3 plus reference TRBV29-1 and TRBJ1-1, the full variable domain is SAVISQKPSRDICQRGTSLTIQCQVDSQVTMMFWYRQQPGQSLTLIATANQGSEATYESGFVIDKFPISRPNLTFSTLTVSNMSPEDSSIYLCSYNTEAFFGQGTRLTVV.

The sample holds a few counts of this clonotype. The chain joins TRBV20-1 to TRBJ2-3; TRBD2 matches at 9 bases. J was trimmed by 1 base and V by 0 bases; bases with no gene match: 5. This CDR3 is built from 16 residues. Germline CDR1 DFQATT, CDR2 SNEGSKA (reference sequence). The CDR3 loop is CSARDFAGGGTDTQYF. Here the CDR3 DNA reads TGCAGTGCTAGAGACTTTGCGGGAGGGGGCACAGATACGCAGTATTTT.

This clonotype appeared a few times. This chain connects TRBV9 to TRBJ1-3; D may be TRBD1 (6 bases). The CDR3 is 15 amino acids. With 2 bases removed from V and 4 bases from J, the gap between germline ends came to 13 bases. Germline V gives CDR1 SGDLS, CDR2 YYNGEE. The CDR3 sequence: CASSVTGGTGNTIYF. DNA of the CDR3: TGTGCCAGCAGCGTTACGGGGGGGACAGGAAACACCATATATTTT.

This clonotype was seen a few times. The chain links TRBV5-1 to TRBJ1-3, with no clear D. CDR1 and CDR2 from the germline V gene are SGHRS and YFSETQ. CDR3 length: 16 residues. V dropped 4 bases and J dropped 0 bases, with 14 bases sitting between them. CDR3 protein: CASSVMTPDSGNTIYF. The CDR3 bases are TGCGCCAGCAGCGTGATGACTCCTGACTCTGGAAACACCATATATTTT.

The chain combines TRBV7-3 with TRBJ2-2; D possibly matches TRBD1 or TRBD2 (6 bases each). V gave up 1 base and J gave up 4 bases, with 16 bases separating them. Germline CDR1 is SGHTA and CDR2 is FQGTGA. The CDR3 contains 17 residues. DNA of the CDR3: TGTGCCAGCAGCTTAAGTTCACGGGGGCGCGTCACCGGGGAGCTGTTTTTT. It yields the protein CASSLSSRGRVTGELFF.

The chain uses TRBV5-1 and TRBJ2-5; D gene uncertain. Germline-derived CDR1 and CDR2 are SGHRS and YFSETQ. V shed 1 base and J shed 5 bases, with 9 bases lying between them. The CDR3 has 13 amino acids. The CDR3 DNA sequence: TGCGCCAGCAGCTTGATCCCTCTGGAGACCCAGTACTTC. As protein: CASSLIPLETQYF.

The chain is built from TRBV18 and TRBJ1-2, with 9 bases aligning to TRBD1. Germline lookup yields CDR1 KGHSH and CDR2 LQKENI. V lost 6 bases and J lost 6; bases outside the gene matches: 8. This CDR3 region has 14 residues. The CDR3 loop is CASSHPGTGNGYTF. For the CDR3, the DNA is TGTGCCAGCTCCCATCCCGGGACAGGGAATGGCTACACCTTC.

This chain uses TRBV4-3 with TRBJ2-5, with TRBD2 matching over 13 bases. Germline CDR1 reads LGHNA; CDR2 reads YSLEER. Trimming removed 2 bases from V and 3 bases from J; junction bases left unmatched: 6. The CDR3 has 17 amino acids. This chain's CDR3 is CASSQSPGLAGKETQYF. The CDR3 coding sequence is TGCGCCAGCAGCCAATCCCCGGGACTAGCGGGGAAAGAGACCCAGTACTTC.

This clonotype was counted a few times. The gene calls are TRBV7-2 and TRBJ2-5; TRBD2 matches 13 bases. Germline CDR1 and CDR2: SGHTA and FQGNSA. This CDR3 spans 16 amino acids. V lost 1 base to trimming and J lost 2 bases; unmatched junction nucleotides: 1. CDR3 nucleotides: TGTGCCAGCAGCTTAGGGACTAGCGGGGGTCAAGAGACCCAGTACTTC. Its translation is CASSLGTSGGQETQYF. Variable domain in full (rest from reference TRBV7-2 and TRBJ2-5): GAGVSQSPSNKVTEKGKDVELRCDPISGHTALYWYRQSLGQGLEFLIYFQGNSAPDKSGLPSDRFSAERTGGSVSTLTIQRTQQEDSAVYLCASSLGTSGGQETQYFGPGTRLLVL.

This chain links TRBV5-1 with TRBJ1-1; D gene unclear. Germline V CDR1 and CDR2: SGHRS, YFSETQ. This CDR3 is 15 amino acids long. V was cut by 0 bases and J by 4 bases, with 13 bases left in between. The CDR3 spells CASSLEAGSFTEAFF. Here the CDR3 DNA reads TGCGCCAGCAGCTTGGAGGCAGGTTCATTCACTGAAGCTTTCTTT.

The genes are TRBV25-1 and TRBJ1-1; D is perhaps TRBD1 (6 bases). V lost 4 bases and J 2 bases, leaving 11 bases between the germline ends. The CDR3 consists of 14 residues. CDR1 and CDR2 (germline): MGHDK, SYGVNS. The CDR3 loop reads CASSAHRDNTEAFF. DNA of the CDR3: TGTGCCAGCAGTGCGCACAGGGATAACACTGAAGCTTTCTTT.

The rearrangement links TRBV5-5 to TRBJ2-5; 7 nucleotides align to TRBD1. The length of the CDR3 is 14 residues. After removal of 4 bases from V and 2 bases from J, the junction contained 5 bases not matched to a gene. Germline CDR1 SGHKS, CDR2 YYEKEE (reference sequence). In DNA form, the CDR3 reads TGTGCCAGCAGCAGGGACAGTATTCAAGAGACCCAGTACTTC. This translates into CASSRDSIQETQYF. Variable domain in full (rest from reference TRBV5-5 and TRBJ2-5): DAGVTQSPTHLIKTRGQQVTLRCSPISGHKSVSWYQQVLGQGPQFIFQYYEKEERGRGNFPDRFSARQFPNYSSELNVNALLLGDSALYLCASSRDSIQETQYFGPGTRLLVL.

This clonotype occurred a few times. The chain recombines TRBV4-2 with TRBJ2-7, with TRBD1 as a possible D gene (6 bases). Trimming left V 0 bases short and J 2 bases short, with 11 bases between. Germline V CDR1 and CDR2: LGHNA, YNFKEQ. The CDR3 has 15 amino acids. The CDR3 DNA follows: TGTGCCAGCAGCCAAGATAAGGGACATCCCTACGAGCAGTACTTC. It yields the protein CASSQDKGHPYEQYF.

This clonotype was counted between two and nine times. The rearrangement joins TRBV5-1 to TRBJ1-3; the D is unclear. Germline V gene sequence: CDR1 SGHRS, CDR2 YFSETQ. V gave up 5 bases and J gave up 0 bases, with 9 bases separating them. The CDR3 runs to 14 residues. CDR3 amino acids: CASSATDSGNTIYF. The CDR3 bases are TGCGCCAGCAGTGCTACGGACTCTGGAAACACCATATATTTT. Full variable domain (remainder filled in from reference TRBV5-1 and TRBJ1-3): KAGVTQTPRYLIKTRGQQVTLSCSPISGHRSVSWYQQTPGQGLQFLFEYFSETQRNKGNFPGRFSGRQFSNSRSEMNVSTLELGDSALYLCASSATDSGNTIYFGEGSWLTVV.

The V call is TRBV20-1, the J call TRBJ2-5; 8 bases are shared with TRBD1. Germline V gene sequence: CDR1 DFQATT, CDR2 SNEGSKA (reference sequence). Losses at the gene ends were 5 bases for V and 5 bases for J; bases not matched to a gene: 7. This CDR3 has 13 amino acids. CDR3 nucleotide sequence: TGCAGTGCTCTCGGACAGGGTGGGGAGACCCAGTACTTC. Amino acid sequence: CSALGQGGETQYF.

The genes are TRBV20-1 and TRBJ1-1; 9 bases map to TRBD1. The CDR3 runs to 13 residues. The V segment lost 3 bases and the J segment 5 bases; nucleotides outside the gene matches: 4. The germline CDR1 and CDR2 sequences are DFQATT and SNEGSKA (reference sequence). The CDR3, as DNA: TGCAGTGCTAGCGGGGACAGGGAAACTGAAGCTTTCTTT. This sequence encodes CSASGDRETEAFF.

This chain joins TRBV27 and TRBJ2-1; 9 bases are shared with TRBD2. The V gene end was trimmed by 9 bases and the J gene end by 4 bases; junction bases not matched to a gene: 13. The CDR3 extends over 16 amino acids. The germline V gene has CDR1 MNHEY and CDR2 SMNVEV (reference sequence). The CDR3 sequence: CASSSPSSGKYNEQFF. The CDR3 nucleotides are TGTGCCAGTTCTTCCCCCTCTAGCGGGAAGTACAATGAGCAGTTCTTC.

This chain joins TRBV5-1 and TRBJ2-1; D uncertain. The CDR3 is 13 amino acids. Germline-derived CDR1 and CDR2 are SGHRS and YFSETQ. Trimming left V 0 bases short and J 10 bases short, with 11 bases between. CDR3 bases: TGCGCCAGCAGCTTGGATGGGCTTCTCGAGCAGTTCTTC. Protein sequence: CASSLDGLLEQFF.

J is TRBJ1-1 and V is TRBV4-3; D remains unclear. V lost 0 bases, J lost 4 bases, and 0 bases lay in between. The CDR3 covers 11 residues. CDR1 LGHNA and CDR2 YSLEER come from the germline V gene. CDR3: CASSQDTEAFF. As DNA, the CDR3 is TGCGCCAGCAGCCAAGACACTGAAGCTTTCTTT.

The gene calls are TRBV4-3 and TRBJ2-5; D gene uncertain. Germline assignment: CDR1 LGHNA and CDR2 YSLEER. The CDR3 contains 14 residues. V was clipped by 0 bases and J by 5 bases, with 10 bases between them. CDR3 sequence: CASSQEDRIETQYF. In nucleotides, the CDR3 is TGCGCCAGCAGCCAAGAGGATAGGATTGAGACCCAGTACTTC.